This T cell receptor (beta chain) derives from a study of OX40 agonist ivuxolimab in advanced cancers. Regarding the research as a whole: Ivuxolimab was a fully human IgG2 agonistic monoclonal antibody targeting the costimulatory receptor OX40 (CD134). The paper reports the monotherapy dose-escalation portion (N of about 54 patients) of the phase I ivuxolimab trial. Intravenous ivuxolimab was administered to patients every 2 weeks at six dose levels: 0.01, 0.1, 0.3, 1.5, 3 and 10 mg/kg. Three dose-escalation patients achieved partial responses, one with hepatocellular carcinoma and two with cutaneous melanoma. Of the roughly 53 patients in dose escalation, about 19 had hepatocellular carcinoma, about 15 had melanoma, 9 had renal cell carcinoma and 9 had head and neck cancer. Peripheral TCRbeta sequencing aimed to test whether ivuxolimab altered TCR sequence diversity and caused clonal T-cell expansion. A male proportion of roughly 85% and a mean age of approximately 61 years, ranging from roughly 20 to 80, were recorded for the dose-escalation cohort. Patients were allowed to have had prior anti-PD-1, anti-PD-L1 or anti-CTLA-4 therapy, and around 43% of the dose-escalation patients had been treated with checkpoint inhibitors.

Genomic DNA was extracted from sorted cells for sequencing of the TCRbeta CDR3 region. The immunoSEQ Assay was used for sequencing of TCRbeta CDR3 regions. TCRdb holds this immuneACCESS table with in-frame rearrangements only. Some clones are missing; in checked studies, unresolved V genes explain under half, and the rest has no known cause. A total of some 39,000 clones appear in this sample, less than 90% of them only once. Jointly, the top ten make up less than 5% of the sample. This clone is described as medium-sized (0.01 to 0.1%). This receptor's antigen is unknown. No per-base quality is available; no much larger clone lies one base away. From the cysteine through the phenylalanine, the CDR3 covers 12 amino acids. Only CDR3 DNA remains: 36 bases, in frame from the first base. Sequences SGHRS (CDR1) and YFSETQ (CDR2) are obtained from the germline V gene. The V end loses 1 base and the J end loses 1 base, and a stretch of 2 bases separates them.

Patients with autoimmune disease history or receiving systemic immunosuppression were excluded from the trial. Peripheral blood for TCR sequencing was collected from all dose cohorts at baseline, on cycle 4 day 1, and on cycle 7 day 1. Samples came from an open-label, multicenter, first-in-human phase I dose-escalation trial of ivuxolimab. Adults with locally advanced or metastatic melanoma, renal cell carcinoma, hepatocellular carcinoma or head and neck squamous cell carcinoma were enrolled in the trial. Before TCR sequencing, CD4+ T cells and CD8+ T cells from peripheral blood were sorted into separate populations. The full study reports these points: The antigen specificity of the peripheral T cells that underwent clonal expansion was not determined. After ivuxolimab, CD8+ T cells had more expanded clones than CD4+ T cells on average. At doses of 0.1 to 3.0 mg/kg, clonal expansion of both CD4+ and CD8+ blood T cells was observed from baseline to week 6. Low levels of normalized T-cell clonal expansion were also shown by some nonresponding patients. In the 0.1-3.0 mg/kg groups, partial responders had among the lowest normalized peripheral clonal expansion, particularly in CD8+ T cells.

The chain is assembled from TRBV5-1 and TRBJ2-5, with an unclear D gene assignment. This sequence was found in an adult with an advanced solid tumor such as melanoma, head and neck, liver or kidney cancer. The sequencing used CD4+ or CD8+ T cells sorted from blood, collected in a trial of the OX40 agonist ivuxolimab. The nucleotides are TGCGCCAGCAGCTTGTCCCAAGAGACCCAGTACTTC. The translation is CASSLSQETQYF.